Listed below are T cell receptor beta chains from one sample, sequenced in a study of OX40 agonist ivuxolimab in advanced cancers. Data came from immunoSEQ multiplex PCR; TCRdb stores just in-frame clones and leaves some out. Of 92,000 or so clones in the sample, 90% were seen once. The sequencing here drew on CD4+ or CD8+ T cells sorted from blood, taken in a trial of the OX40 agonist ivuxolimab. These TCRs come from an adult with an advanced solid tumor such as melanoma, head and neck, liver or kidney cancer. CDR3s include the opening cysteine and the closing phenylalanine or tryptophan. The order of the fields is V gene, J gene, clone size, D gene, CDR3 protein, CDR3 DNA. D genes are given only for firm matches. Expanded clones get a size class; other rows say once, few or many, or leave the size out.

>TRBV27|TRBJ2-2|.|.
CASSSYFWGTGELFF
TGTGCCAGCAGTTCCTATTTTTGGGGCACCGGGGAGCTGTTTTTT
>TRBV29-1|TRBJ2-5|.|.
CSAGTGLRETQYF
TGCAGCGCCGGGACCGGCTTAAGAGAGACCCAGTACTTC
>TRBV30|TRBJ2-1|.|.
CAWSGQQENEQFF
TGTGCCTGGAGTGGTCAGCAGGAAAATGAGCAGTTCTTC
>TRBV27|TRBJ2-7|.|TRBD1
CASSGTGQGSYEQYF
TGTGCCAGCAGTGGGACGGGACAGGGATCCTACGAGCAGTACTTC
>TRBV19|TRBJ2-3|.|TRBD2
CASNPGGNSDTQYF
TGTGCCAGTAACCCGGGGGGGAACTCAGATACGCAGTATTTT
>TRBV27|TRBJ1-2|once|.
CASSLAQGRDYTF
TGTGCCAGCAGTTTAGCCCAGGGTCGTGACTACACCTTC
>TRBV30|TRBJ1-2|.|TRBD1
CAWGRQGSPYGYTF
TGTGCCTGGGGAAGACAGGGATCACCCTATGGCTACACCTTC
>TRBV7-9|TRBJ2-1|.|TRBD2
CASSFPLAGAYPDVNEQFF
TGTGCCAGCAGCTTCCCACTAGCGGGAGCCTACCCTGATGTAAATGAGCAGTTCTTC
>TRBV4-1|TRBJ2-7|once|.
CASSQERAGTSYEQYF
TGCGCCAGCAGCCAAGAACGAGCGGGTACCTCCTACGAGCAGTACTTC
>TRBV5-1|TRBJ1-5|.|.
CASSLGNGQPQHF
TGCGCCAGCAGCTTGGGAAACGGGCAGCCCCAGCATTTT
>TRBV7-9|TRBJ2-2|.|TRBD2
CASSEGGLAGAGELFF
TGTGCCAGCAGCGAAGGGGGACTAGCGGGAGCCGGGGAGCTGTTTTTT
>TRBV7-9|TRBJ1-1|.|.
CASSLLERTTEAFF
TGTGCCAGCAGCTTATTAGAACGAACCACTGAAGCTTTCTTT
>TRBV10-3|TRBJ2-7|.|.
CAIRGGESSYEQYF
TGTGCCATCAGAGGTGGAGAAAGCTCCTACGAGCAGTACTTC
>TRBV18|TRBJ1-1|once|TRBD1
CASSPGTGGRGTEAFF
TGTGCCAGCTCACCGGGGACAGGGGGCCGAGGCACTGAAGCTTTCTTT
>TRBV4-1|TRBJ2-7|.|TRBD1
CASSQEPTGRSSYEQYF
TGCGCCAGCAGCCAAGAGCCGACAGGGCGCTCTTCCTACGAGCAGTACTTC
>TRBV27|TRBJ2-1|once|TRBD2
CASSLRLADLSSYNEQFF
TGTGCCAGCAGTTTGCGACTAGCCGACTTGAGCTCCTACAATGAGCAGTTCTTC
>TRBV28|TRBJ2-7|.|.
CASSFQVSRGDYEQYF
TGTGCCAGCAGTTTTCAGGTCTCCCGAGGTGATTACGAGCAGTACTTC
>TRBV10-3|TRBJ2-2|.|.
CATPGLTPGELFF
TGTGCCACTCCGGGACTCACGCCCGGGGAGCTGTTTTTT
>TRBV5-8|TRBJ2-7|once|.
CASSFGAAYEQYF
TGTGCCAGCAGCTTCGGTGCCGCCTACGAGCAGTACTTC
>TRBV4-1|TRBJ2-3|.|.
CASSQGLLAGNTQYF
TGCGCCAGCAGCCAAGGGTTGCTGGCGGGGAATACGCAGTATTTT
>TRBV4-1|TRBJ1-4|.|.
CASSQLGEKLFF
TGCGCCAGCAGCCAACTTGGTGAAAAACTGTTTTTT
>TRBV12-5|TRBJ2-3|once|.
CASGLGDTQYF
TGTGCTAGTGGTCTAGGGGATACGCAGTATTTT
>TRBV10-3|TRBJ2-1|.|.
CAISGGQSPPPVYNEQFF
TGTGCCATCAGTGGGGGCCAATCACCCCCTCCCGTTTACAATGAGCAGTTCTTC
>TRBV6-5|TRBJ2-7|.|TRBD1
CASRYSGQGAYEQYF
TGTGCCAGCAGGTATTCGGGACAGGGCGCCTACGAGCAGTACTTC
>TRBV9|TRBJ1-2|.|.
CASSGTGDYGYTF
TGTGCCAGCAGCGGTACAGGCGACTATGGCTACACCTTC
>TRBV4-2|TRBJ2-1|.|TRBD2
CASSQALELAGEFFNEQFF
TGTGCCAGCAGCCAAGCGTTAGAACTAGCGGGAGAGTTTTTCAATGAGCAGTTCTTC
>TRBV27|TRBJ2-7|.|TRBD2
CASSLGLAGVGEQYF
TGTGCCAGCAGTTTAGGGCTAGCGGGAGTAGGGGAGCAGTACTTC
>TRBV7-8|TRBJ1-2|.|TRBD1
CASSAGQDYGYTF
TGTGCCAGCAGCGCCGGACAGGACTATGGCTACACCTTC
>TRBV9|TRBJ2-7|.|.
CASSVDRGQGGAEQYF
TGTGCCAGCAGCGTAGATCGGGGGCAGGGTGGTGCCGAGCAGTACTTC
>TRBV4-1|TRBJ1-3|.|TRBD1
CASSQFPGGGNTIYF
TGCGCCAGCAGCCAATTCCCAGGGGGTGGAAACACCATATATTTT
>TRBV21-1|TRBJ2-5|once|.
CASTSRPRGRFRVRKRGIQETQYF
TGTGCCAGCACCTCCCGTCCCAGGGGGCGGTTTCGGGTTCGCAAGCGGGGAATCCAAGAGACCCAGTACTTC
>TRBV10-3|TRBJ2-1|.|.
CAISESERPYNEQFF
TGTGCCATCAGTGAGTCAGAGCGGCCCTACAATGAGCAGTTCTTC
>TRBV9|TRBJ1-2|.|.
CASSAPSMDGYTF
TGTGCCAGCAGCGCTCCCTCGATGGATGGCTACACCTTC
>TRBV5-1|TRBJ1-1|.|TRBD1
CASSWTGRDMNTEAFF
TGCGCCAGCAGCTGGACAGGGAGAGATATGAACACTGAAGCTTTCTTT
>TRBV5-4|TRBJ2-7|once|TRBD2
CASTQAGAYEQYF
TGTGCCAGCACCCAAGCGGGGGCATACGAGCAGTACTTC
>TRBV7-9|TRBJ2-3|.|TRBD2
CASSLGAGDPDTQYF
TGTGCCAGCAGCTTAGGAGCGGGAGACCCAGATACGCAGTATTTT
>TRBV11-2|TRBJ2-7|.|.
CASSFPHKAGYEQYF
TGTGCCAGCAGCTTCCCCCACAAGGCGGGGTACGAGCAGTACTTC
>TRBV9|TRBJ2-7|.|.
CASSARESWSSYEQYF
TGTGCCAGCAGCGCCCGTGAATCTTGGAGCTCCTACGAGCAGTACTTC
>TRBV18|TRBJ2-1|.|.
CASSPPGSHEQFF
TGTGCCAGCTCACCACCGGGCTCCCATGAGCAGTTCTTC
>TRBV6-1|TRBJ2-7|.|TRBD2
CASTLRLAGALEQYF
TGTGCCAGCACTCTTCGACTAGCGGGAGCTCTCGAGCAGTACTTC
>TRBV2|TRBJ2-7|.|TRBD1
CASSLTGGSYEQYF
TGTGCCAGCAGTTTGACAGGGGGCTCCTACGAGCAGTACTTC
>TRBV27|TRBJ1-2|.|TRBD1
CASSLLASGTGARGYTF
TGTGCCAGCAGTCTCCTTGCCTCCGGGACAGGGGCTCGCGGCTACACCTTC
>TRBV2|TRBJ2-7|.|.
CAGQGGGEQYF
TGTGCCGGACAGGGAGGGGGCGAGCAGTACTTC
>TRBV4-2|TRBJ2-3|once|TRBD2
CASRRLAGEPDTQYF
TGTGCCAGCAGACGACTAGCGGGGGAACCAGATACGCAGTATTTT
>TRBV30|TRBJ2-5|.|.
CAWSRGEETQYF
TGTGCCTGGAGTAGGGGGGAAGAGACCCAGTACTTC
>TRBV27|TRBJ1-1|.|.
CASSLGTANTEAFF
TGTGCCAGCAGTTTGGGGACTGCGAACACTGAAGCTTTCTTT
>TRBV28|TRBJ1-2|.|TRBD1
CASRRGTGRSYGYTF
TGTGCCAGCAGACGAGGGACAGGGAGGAGTTATGGCTACACCTTC
>TRBV9|TRBJ2-2|.|.
CASSVVDTGELFF
TGTGCCAGCAGCGTAGTTGACACCGGGGAGCTGTTTTTT
>TRBV7-6|TRBJ2-7|.|.
CASSLGGRSIYEQYF
TGTGCCAGCAGCTTAGGGGGTAGAAGTATCTACGAGCAGTACTTC
>TRBV27|TRBJ2-1|.|TRBD2
CASSSIRPREAVYNEQFF
TGTGCCAGCAGTTCTATTCGACCTCGGGAGGCCGTATACAATGAGCAGTTCTTC
>TRBV7-4|TRBJ1-1|.|.
CASSLGVSMNTEAFF
TGTGCCAGCAGCTTAGGAGTCAGCATGAACACTGAAGCTTTCTTT